A single sample is the source of the 7 T cell receptor beta chains below, sequenced in a study of blood T cells in healthy people across ages. A second roughly 6 to 12 cycle PCR used barcoded and J-beta primers. MiXCR, applied by TCRdb to the 5' RACE reads, yields one record per CDR3 protein. There are around 600,000 distinct CDR3 sequences in the sample; 40% to 50% occur only once, and around 24% lies in the top ten. The sample comprised blood. The receptors were sampled from an elderly man in good health.

The gene calls are TRBV2 and TRBJ2-5; possible D gene TRBD1, 6 bases. From germline, CDR1 is SNHLY and CDR2 FYNNEI. With 7 bases removed from V and 5 bases from J, the gap between germline ends came to 17 bases. This CDR3 has 14 residues. The CDR3 region has the DNA TGTGCCAGCAAACCGGACAGAGGGAAGGAGACCCAGTACTTC. Translation gives CASKPDRGKETQYF.

The chain has TRBV27 and TRBJ1-5; D gene uncertain. CDR3 size: 15 residues. Germline loops: CDR1 MNHEY, CDR2 SMNVEV (reference sequence). The V end was cut by 5 bases, the J end by 4 bases, with 15 bases between. The DNA of the CDR3 is TGTGCCAGCAGTCTAAACCGCCAGGTAAATCAGCCCCAGCATTTT. Protein: CASSLNRQVNQPQHF.

The chain employs TRBV20-1 and TRBJ1-2, with D maybe TRBD1 (5 bases). The CDR3 length is 13 residues. V was trimmed by 6 bases and J by 4 bases, leaving 15 bases between them. Germline V gene data show CDR1 as DFQATT and CDR2 as SNEGSKA (reference sequence). CDR3 coding DNA: TGCAGTGCCACTGACCCTACAGGCTATGGCTACACCTTC. This encodes CSATDPTGYGYTF.

This clonotype was seen just once. This may stem from a read error, because a much larger clone lies one nucleotide away. V gene TRBV29-1 combines with J gene TRBJ2-2; perhaps D is TRBD1 or TRBD2 (5 bases each). The ends were cut back, 3 bases at V and 5 bases at J, with 13 bases in the middle. The CDR3 has 14 amino acids. Germline V lookup: CDR1 SQVTM, CDR2 ANQGSEA. Here the CDR3 DNA reads TGCAGCGTTGAGGGGCGCCCGGGGACCGGGGAGCTGTTTTTT. As protein: CSVEGRPGTGELFF.

The sample holds a few counts of this clonotype. CDR3 sequence (DNA): TGCGCCAGCAGCCAAGATTGGACCGCCCCAACCAGGAATGAGCAGTTCTTC. It is translated as CASSQDWTAPTRNEQFF. The rearrangement joins TRBV4-3 to TRBJ2-1; no reliable D call. Per germline, CDR1 LGHNA and CDR2 YSLEER. This CDR3 has 17 amino acids. V dropped 0 bases and J dropped 7 bases, with 19 bases sitting between them.

The chain joins TRBV6-5 to TRBJ1-2; TRBD1 might be the D (6 bases). There are 14 residues in the CDR3. Trimming took off 4 bases at V and 6 bases at J, with 15 bases between the two ends. Germline CDR1 MNHEY, CDR2 SVGAGI. Here the CDR3 reads CASSLGGGVDGYTF. CDR3 DNA sequence: TGTGCCAGCAGTTTGGGAGGGGGTGTCGATGGCTACACCTTC.

The CDR3 DNA reads TGTGCCAGCAGCCTCGGACAGGGGGAATATGGCTACACCTTC. It specifies CASSLGQGEYGYTF. The chain combines TRBV7-9 with TRBJ1-2; TRBD1 aligns across 10 bases. This CDR3 has 14 amino acids. V shed 5 bases and J 5 bases; nucleotides not matched to a gene: 5. Germline CDR1 and CDR2: SEHNR and FQNEAQ (reference sequence).